A selection of T cell receptor beta chains follows, all from one sample in a study of CD8 T cells in Susac syndrome. One entry per CDR3 protein results from TCRdb running MiXCR on the immunoSEQ multiplex PCR reads. The sample carries roughly 150,000 distinct CDR3 sequences, roughly 96% recorded once. The sequenced sample consisted of CD8+ T cells from PBMCs. These TCRs come from a human donor with multiple sclerosis. CDR3s include the opening cysteine and the closing phenylalanine or tryptophan. A D gene is named only where the DNA matches it firmly. Size values are once, few and many counts, or a class for expanded clones, and some rows have none.

DNA: TGTGCCTGGACCTATACAGATACGCAGTATTTT
CDR3: CAWTYTDTQYF
V: TRBV30
J: TRBJ2-3
D: NA
size: NA

DNA: TGTGCCAGCACCGTGGGTCCCAACACAGATACGCAGTATTTT
CDR3: CASTVGPNTDTQYF
V: TRBV12-3/TRBV12-4
J: TRBJ2-3
D: NA
size: NA

DNA: TGCAGTGCTAGAGCGGGAACAGATACGCAGTATTTT
CDR3: CSARAGTDTQYF
V: TRBV20-1
J: TRBJ2-3
D: NA
size: NA

DNA: TGTGCCAGCAGCCAAGCCTGGGGGGGAGACACAGATACGCAGTATTTT
CDR3: CASSQAWGGDTDTQYF
V: TRBV14
J: TRBJ2-3
D: TRBD2
size: NA

DNA: TGCAGCGTTGAAGACCGGAGTCCCTACAATGAGCAGTTCTTC
CDR3: CSVEDRSPYNEQFF
V: TRBV29-1
J: TRBJ2-1
D: NA
size: once

DNA: TGTGCCAGCAGCGAGCCTTGGGACAGCTATGGCTACACCTTC
CDR3: CASSEPWDSYGYTF
V: TRBV7-9
J: TRBJ1-2
D: TRBD1
size: NA

DNA: TGTGCCAGCAGTTATCGCGACGGTTACTACGAGCAGTACTTC
CDR3: CASSYRDGYYEQYF
V: TRBV6-5
J: TRBJ2-7
D: NA
size: NA

DNA: TGTGCCAGCAGCGCGATGCAGGAGTCCCCATTTAGTGAGCAGTTCTTC
CDR3: CASSAMQESPFSEQFF
V: TRBV7-9
J: TRBJ2-1
D: NA
size: NA

DNA: TGTGCCACCAGTAAAGGGAATGAGGATGCCGGGGAGCTGTTTTTT
CDR3: CATSKGNEDAGELFF
V: TRBV24-1
J: TRBJ2-2
D: NA
size: NA

DNA: TGTGCCAGCAGTGAATGGGGCGGATCCACAGATACGCAGTATTTT
CDR3: CASSEWGGSTDTQYF
V: TRBV25-1
J: TRBJ2-3
D: NA
size: NA

DNA: TGCGCCAGCAGCCATCAACTAGTAAATGAGCAGTTCTTC
CDR3: CASSHQLVNEQFF
V: TRBV4-1
J: TRBJ2-1
D: NA
size: NA